The 22 T cell receptor beta chains below all came from one sample that was sequenced in a study of somatic mutations in cytotoxic T cells in rheumatoid arthritis. Here immunoSEQ multiplex PCR was the method, and the copy in TCRdb shows in-frame clones only, minus some. This sample has about 4,200 clones, with around three quarters found just once. The sample taken for sequencing was CD8+ T cells sorted from blood. All receptors derive from an adult with rheumatoid arthritis.

DNA of the CDR3: TGTGCCAGCAGTGATCAGGGGGAGTACGAGCAGTACTTC. Protein: CASSDQGEYEQYF. The chain is built from TRBV2 and TRBJ2-7; 7 bases line up with TRBD1. Germline V gene lookup returns CDR1 SNHLY and CDR2 FYNNEI. The CDR3 consists of 13 residues. V shed 3 bases and J 4 bases; nucleotides not matched to a gene: 3.

This clone came up once. The chain recombines TRBV5-4 with TRBJ2-3; D is possibly TRBD2 (6 bases). Germline CDR1 reads SGHNT; CDR2 reads YYREEE (reference sequence). This CDR3 region has 15 residues. V was shortened by 1 base and J by 0 bases, with 9 bases between the two germline ends. The CDR3 reads CASSLSGTSTDTQYF. In DNA, the CDR3 is TGTGCCAGCAGCTTGTCCGGGACTAGCACAGATACGCAGTATTTT.

The V call is TRBV5-4, the J call TRBJ1-2; D gene uncertain. The CDR3 extends over 13 amino acids. Trimming cost V 4 bases and J 2 bases, with 9 bases left between them. CDR1 is SGHNT, CDR2 YYREEE, per germline (reference sequence). This CDR3 is CASSPAFNYGYTF. CDR3 sequence (DNA): TGTGCCAGCAGCCCAGCGTTCAACTATGGCTACACCTTC.

The chain combines TRBV28 with TRBJ2-7, with a tentative D call TRBD1 (6 bases). The CDR3 runs 21 residues. V lost 4 bases and J 0 bases, leaving 31 bases between the germline ends. Looked up from germline, CDR1 is MDHEN and CDR2 is SYDVKM. The CDR3 protein is CASSSYLIHGSDRSSSYEQYF. The CDR3 bases are TGTGCCAGCAGTTCATATTTGATACATGGCTCGGACAGATCCAGCTCCTACGAGCAGTACTTC.

This clone was seen only a few times. The chain employs TRBV9 and TRBJ2-7, with a weak D call TRBD1 (5 bases). Trimming removed 0 bases at V and 4 bases at J, with 11 bases between. The CDR3 spans 14 residues. CDR1 is SGDLS and CDR2 is YYNGEE in the germline V gene. Here the CDR3 reads CASSVAQGGYEQYF. The CDR3 DNA reads TGTGCCAGCAGCGTAGCTCAGGGTGGATACGAGCAGTACTTC.

This rearrangement joins TRBV10-3 to TRBJ1-2; no clear D gene. V gave up 0 bases and J gave up 4 bases, with 18 bases separating them. This CDR3 has 17 amino acids. CDR1 is ENHRY, CDR2 SYGVKD, per germline. The CDR3 bases are TGTGCCATCAGTGAGTCGAACCTCGGCTGGGAGTTCTATGGCTACACCTTC. Encoded protein: CAISESNLGWEFYGYTF.

V is TRBV6-1 and J is TRBJ2-2; D not resolved. Germline CDR1 reads MNHNS; CDR2 reads SASEGT. The ends were cut back, 1 base at V and 4 bases at J, with 28 bases in the middle. The CDR3 loop spans 21 amino acids. Written as DNA, the CDR3 is TGTGCCAGCAGTGAAGTACGGCATCATTATAGGAACGGTGCGACCACCGGGGAGCTGTTTTTT. Its translation is CASSEVRHHYRNGATTGELFF.

Regarding this clone: Sequence at one end of the junction differs from germline and may be a read error. The chain couples TRBV9 to TRBJ1-2; TRBD1 agrees at 10 bases. The CDR3 covers 12 residues. Germline V gives CDR1 SGDLS, CDR2 YYNGEE. CDR3 DNA: TGTGCCAGCAGCGAGGAGACAGGGGGCAAGGCCTTC. It encodes CASSEETGGKAF.

The chain has TRBV9 and TRBJ2-3; D not certain. Germline V gene lookup returns CDR1 SGDLS and CDR2 YYNGEE. V was shortened by 3 bases and J by 10 bases, with 15 bases between the two germline ends. This CDR3 is built from 13 residues. CDR3 sequence reads: CASSGQRRASQYF. DNA of the CDR3: TGTGCCAGCAGCGGGCAAAGAAGGGCTTCGCAGTATTTT.

The table lists this clone with a few counts. The chain recombines TRBV6-6 with TRBJ1-1; D not certain. Looked up from germline, CDR1 is MNHNY and CDR2 is SVGAGI (reference sequence). CDR3 length: 13 amino acids. Trimming removed 2 bases at V and 2 bases at J, with 6 bases between. The CDR3 is CASSYDPNTEAFF. CDR3 nucleotide sequence: TGTGCCAGCAGTTACGACCCTAACACTGAAGCTTTCTTT.

The chain uses TRBV7-6 and TRBJ1-1; the match to TRBD1 covers 10 bases. The CDR3 totals 15 residues. J was trimmed by 3 bases and V by 1 base; bases with no gene match: 2. Germline CDR1 and CDR2: SGHVS and FNYEAQ. For the CDR3, the DNA is TGTGCCAGCAGCTTAGAGGGACAGGGGTACACTGAAGCTTTCTTT. Amino acid sequence: CASSLEGQGYTEAFF.

This clone was seen a single time. CDR3 DNA sequence: TGTGCCAGCAGTGAATGGTCGTCGGCAGTGGGTAGCGAGCAGTACTTC. Translating gives CASSEWSSAVGSEQYF. The chain links TRBV6-1 to TRBJ2-7; no clear D. This CDR3 region has 16 residues. Germline assignment: CDR1 MNHNS and CDR2 SASEGT. V dropped 2 bases and J dropped 6 bases, with 20 bases sitting between them.

The chain links TRBV19 to TRBJ2-7, with 7 bases aligning to TRBD2. The CDR3 length is 15 residues. Per germline, CDR1 LNHDA and CDR2 SQIVND (reference sequence). The V segment lost 1 base and the J segment 3 bases; nucleotides outside the gene matches: 6. CDR3 in amino acids: CASSIASGANYEQYF. DNA for the CDR3: TGTGCCAGTAGTATAGCCAGCGGGGCCAACTACGAGCAGTACTTC. Complete variable domain (other parts from reference TRBV19 and TRBJ2-7): DGGITQSPKYLFRKEGQNVTLSCEQNLNHDAMYWYRQDPGQGLRLIYYSQIVNDFQKGDIAEGYSVSREKKESFPLTVTSAQKNPTAFYLCASSIASGANYEQYFGPGTRLTVT.

V gene TRBV7-9 combines with J gene TRBJ2-5, with TRBD2 matching 10 bases. Germline CDR1 reads SEHNR; CDR2 reads FQNEAQ (reference sequence). The CDR3 is made up of 15 amino acids. V trimming: 1 base; J trimming: 3 bases; junction bases outside the gene matches: 2. The CDR3 DNA follows: TGTGCCAGCAGCTTAGAGGGACTAGCGAAAGAGACCCAGTACTTC. It is translated as CASSLEGLAKETQYF.

This clone occurred once. The rearrangement joins TRBV21-1 to TRBJ2-7; TRBD2, the table's D call, lacks a check against the DNA. TRBV21-1 is deemed a pseudogene. The CDR3 totals 15 residues. DNA of the CDR3: TGTGCCAGCAGCAAAAGAGAGAGACACCACCGGGGTCCGTACTTC. Amino acids: CASSKRERHHRGPYF.

The CDR3 sequence: CASSIEDLGNTEAFF. The CDR3 DNA is TGTGCCAGCAGCATAGAGGATTTAGGAAACACTGAAGCTTTCTTT. The chain joins TRBV5-6 to TRBJ1-1; D gene uncertain. With 4 bases removed from V and 2 bases from J, the gap between germline ends came to 15 bases. Germline V CDR1 and CDR2: SGHDT, YYEEEE. The CDR3 has 15 amino acids.

The chain carries TRBV18 and TRBJ2-5, with 9 bases that match TRBD1. Gene TRBJ2-7 matches the end of the DNA better, so the J call may be wrong. Germline CDR1 reads KGHSH; CDR2 reads LQKENI. This CDR3 is 15 amino acids long. The CDR3 nucleotides are TGTGCCAGCTCACCCCGGGACAGGGAAGTCTACGAGCAGTACTTC. It specifies CASSPRDREVYEQYF.

The chain carries TRBV9 and TRBJ1-1; 8 nucleotides align to TRBD1. This CDR3 comprises 13 residues. V lost 4 bases, J lost 4 bases, and 3 bases stayed unmatched. The germline CDR1 and CDR2 sequences are SGDLS and YYNGEE. CDR3 loop: CASSPGQGTEAFF. As DNA, the CDR3 is TGTGCCAGCAGCCCTGGACAGGGCACTGAAGCTTTCTTT. Looking up the rest from reference TRBV9 and TRBJ1-1 gives the full variable domain: DSGVTQTPKHLITATGQRVTLRCSPRSGDLSVYWYQQSLDQGLQFLIQYYNGEERAKGNILERFSAQQFPDLHSELNLSSLELGDSALYFCASSPGQGTEAFFGQGTRLTVV.

The V gene is TRBV4-3, the J gene TRBJ1-5; D is unclear. This CDR3 spans 15 amino acids. Trimming took 0 bases from V and 2 from J, leaving 8 bases between them. Looked up from germline, CDR1 is LGHNA and CDR2 is YSLEER. The CDR3 protein is CASSQDWAGNQPQHF. The DNA of the CDR3 is TGCGCCAGCAGCCAAGATTGGGCAGGCAATCAGCCCCAGCATTTT.

In DNA form, the CDR3 reads TGCGCCAGCAGAACTAGCGGGGCTAGCACAGATACGCAGTATTTT. Translation: CASRTSGASTDTQYF. The V and J genes are TRBV5-1 and TRBJ2-3; 10 positions match TRBD2. From germline, CDR1 is SGHRS and CDR2 YFSETQ. CDR3 length equals 15 residues. Trimming took 5 bases from V and 0 from J; bases not matched to a gene: 3.

The chain combines TRBV4-1 with TRBJ2-5; TRBD2 matches at 7 bases. The end of the DNA is better explained by TRBJ2-7, so the J call may be wrong. The CDR3 contains 14 residues. The germline V gene has CDR1 MGHRA and CDR2 YSYEKL. CDR3 loop: CASSQGEGLYEQYF. CDR3 DNA sequence: TGCGCCAGCAGCCAAGGGGAGGGACTATACGAGCAGTACTTC.

The V gene is TRBV5-5, the J gene TRBJ2-7; a possible D gene is TRBD2 (5 bases). The CDR3 length is 14 residues. Trimming took 0 bases from V and 2 from J, leaving 9 bases between them. Germline lookup yields CDR1 SGHKS and CDR2 YYEKEE (reference sequence). Here the CDR3 DNA reads TGTGCCAGCAGCTTGGAAGGAGGACCCTACGAGCAGTACTTC. Amino acids: CASSLEGGPYEQYF.